The T cell receptor (beta chain) described here comes from a study of blood T cell repertoires in COVID-19. Trimming shortened V by 3 bases and J by 6 bases, and 9 bases separated the two germline ends. Germline lookup yields CDR1 SGHTA and CDR2 FQGNSA. This CDR3 contains 14 residues. The repertoire was sequenced with immunoSEQ multiplex PCR; TCRdb's copy has only in-frame clones and lacks some. The sample includes about 52,000 clones, under 90% seen only once; the top ten take 9%. The chain joins TRBV7-2 to TRBJ1-6; D unresolved. Sequenced input: peripheral blood. This receptor was obtained from an older man with active or convalescent COVID-19. The CDR3 protein is CASSLRVVNSPLHF. The CDR3 bases are TGTGCCAGCAGCTTGCGGGTGGTTAATTCACCCCTCCACTTT. The complete variable domain, with remaining parts taken from reference TRBV7-2 and TRBJ1-6, reads GAGVSQSPSNKVTEKGKDVELRCDPISGHTALYWYRQSLGQGLEFLIYFQGNSAPDKSGLPSDRFSAERTGGSVSTLTIQRTQQEDSAVYLCASSLRVVNSPLHFGNGTRLTVT.